The clone carrying this T cell receptor beta chain was observed a handful of times. What it recognizes is unknown. The germline CDR1 and CDR2 sequences are SGHRS and YFSETQ. The CDR3 totals 16 residues. V dropped 1 base and J dropped 9; count of bases not matched to a gene: 11. This sample was included in a study of T cells in localized non-small cell lung cancer. Findings and caveats of the study: Uninvolved adjacent lung had more T cell clonality than any other tissue, topping tumor. One tumor region alone was sequenced, and heterogeneity therefore remains possible.

Profiling relied on immunoSEQ multiplex PCR, and the TCRdb table lists in-frame clones only, not all of them. The data hold about 23,000 clones, with about nine tenths observed a single time. The sequencing here drew on peripheral blood, taken before any cancer treatment. The clonotype originates from a woman aged 40-70 years with stage I lung adenocarcinoma. The chain combines TRBV5-1 with TRBJ2-1, with 9 nucleotides matching TRBD2. In DNA form, the CDR3 reads TGCGCCAGCAGCTTGATCGCTAGCGGGATGTTCAGTGAGCAGTTCTTC. This encodes CASSLIASGMFSEQFF.